The 9 T cell receptor beta chains below were found in one sample sequenced in a study of blood T cells in healthy people across ages. PCR was performed a second time for about 7 to 12 cycles using a sample-barcoded 5' primer and a J-beta primer mix. TCRdb reprocessed the 5' RACE reads via MiXCR and lists one record per CDR3 protein. This sample has about 1,600,000 distinct CDR3 sequences; 42% occur once, and the top ten carry 7.9%. Input material: blood. Every receptor here comes from a woman younger than 35 in good health.

This clonotype was counted a few times. The chain recombines TRBV20-1 with TRBJ1-4, with D maybe TRBD1 (6 bases). Trimming removed 3 bases from V and 8 bases from J, with 13 bases in between. This CDR3 is 13 amino acids long. Per germline, CDR1 DFQATT and CDR2 SNEGSKA (reference sequence). CDR3 residues: CSASGGDKEKLFF. The CDR3 coding sequence is TGCAGTGCTAGTGGCGGGGACAAGGAAAAACTGTTTTTT.

This clonotype turned up a few times. This chain links TRBV11-2 with TRBJ1-4, with D possibly matching TRBD1 (5 bases). Germline CDR1 and CDR2: SGHAT and FQNNGV. V was cut by 6 bases and J by 7 bases, with 15 bases left in between. The CDR3 extends over 14 amino acids. CDR3 protein: CASSQQVSGEKLFF. Written as DNA, the CDR3 is TGTGCCAGCAGTCAACAGGTGTCGGGTGAAAAACTGTTTTTT.

This clonotype was counted a few times. The junction shows a germline mismatch at one end, possibly a read error. The rearrangement uses TRBV7-3 and TRBJ2-7; D uncertain. The J call is doubtful: the DNA matches TRBJ2-5 better. The germline V gene has CDR1 SGHTA and CDR2 FQGTGA. CDR3 size: 13 residues. CDR3 in amino acids: CASSLVSQGTQYF. CDR3 bases: TGTGCCAGCAGCTTAGTTAGTCAAGGGACCCAGTACTTC.

The V gene is TRBV5-1, the J gene TRBJ2-7; 7 bases align to TRBD1. The CDR3 loop spans 15 amino acids. Germline V lookup: CDR1 SGHRS, CDR2 YFSETQ. The V segment lost 0 bases and the J segment 1 base; nucleotides outside the gene matches: 4. The CDR3 sequence is CASSLGGGESYEQYF. CDR3 in DNA: TGCGCCAGCAGCTTGGGAGGGGGCGAGTCCTACGAGCAGTACTTC.

The genes are TRBV9 and TRBJ2-1, with a weak D call TRBD2 (6 bases). Near its end, the DNA agrees better with TRBJ2-7, so the J call may be wrong. The CDR3 sequence is 15 residues long. Looked up from germline, CDR1 is SGDLS and CDR2 is YYNGEE. The CDR3 DNA is TGTGCCAGCAGCCCCCGGGAGAAGTCCTACAATGAGCAGTACTTC. It yields the protein CASSPREKSYNEQYF.

The chain carries TRBV28 and TRBJ1-6, with TRBD1 matching 7 bases. The CDR3 spans 14 residues. V shed 5 bases and J 10 bases; nucleotides not matched to a gene: 8. Germline V gene lookup returns CDR1 MDHEN and CDR2 SYDVKM. The CDR3 sequence: CASSLTGSGSPLHF. CDR3 DNA sequence: TGTGCCAGCAGTCTGACAGGGTCCGGATCACCCCTCCACTTT.

Remarks on this clonotype: A much larger clone is a single base away; this may be a read error. V usage is TRBV12-3 or TRBV12-4 and J usage is TRBJ2-1; D gene uncertain. V was cut by 4 bases and J by 5 bases, with 3 bases left in between. CDR3 length: 11 amino acids. The CDR3 region is CASSSDNEQFF. CDR3 nucleotides: TGTGCCAGCAGTTCCGACAATGAGCAGTTCTTC.

The chain couples TRBV11-2 to TRBJ2-3; 15 bases align to TRBD2. Germline V gene lookup returns CDR1 SGHAT and CDR2 FQNNGV. The CDR3 is 18 residues long. V trimming: 5 bases; J trimming: 2 bases; junction bases outside the gene matches: 8. The CDR3 DNA follows: TGTGCCAGCAGCCCAGGACTAGCGGGGGGGTTCTTCACAGATACGCAGTATTTT. Residues: CASSPGLAGGFFTDTQYF.

This chain joins TRBV20-1 and TRBJ1-1; tentative D call: TRBD1 (5 bases). The CDR3 is 13 residues long. CDR1 and CDR2 (germline): DFQATT, SNEGSKA (reference sequence). The V end lost 1 base, the J end lost 4 bases, and 10 bases lay between the germline ends. The CDR3 region has the DNA TGCAGTGCTAGAGCGCGGGGGAGCACTGAAGCTTTCTTT. Translating gives CSARARGSTEAFF.